This T cell receptor (beta chain) came from a study of shared T cell receptors in the human thymus. Clones were read by immunoSEQ multiplex PCR, and TCRdb kept only the in-frame ones, dropping some. The profile shows hundreds of thousands of clones, about 87% of them singletons. This clone occurred a few times. From germline, CDR1 is LGHNA and CDR2 YSLEER. Trimming removed 2 bases from V and 4 bases from J, with 17 bases in between. The CDR3 extends over 16 amino acids. These same records also appear under a second study, on human thymus T cells.

The TCR originated in a boy under two years old with a congenital heart defect. The sequencing sample was made of thymocytes. The J gene is TRBJ1-2, the V gene TRBV4-3; TRBD1 might be the D (6 bases). The CDR3 sequence: CASSQTTDRQGYGYTF. CDR3 bases: TGCGCCAGCAGCCAAACCACCGACAGGCAGGGCTATGGCTACACCTTC.